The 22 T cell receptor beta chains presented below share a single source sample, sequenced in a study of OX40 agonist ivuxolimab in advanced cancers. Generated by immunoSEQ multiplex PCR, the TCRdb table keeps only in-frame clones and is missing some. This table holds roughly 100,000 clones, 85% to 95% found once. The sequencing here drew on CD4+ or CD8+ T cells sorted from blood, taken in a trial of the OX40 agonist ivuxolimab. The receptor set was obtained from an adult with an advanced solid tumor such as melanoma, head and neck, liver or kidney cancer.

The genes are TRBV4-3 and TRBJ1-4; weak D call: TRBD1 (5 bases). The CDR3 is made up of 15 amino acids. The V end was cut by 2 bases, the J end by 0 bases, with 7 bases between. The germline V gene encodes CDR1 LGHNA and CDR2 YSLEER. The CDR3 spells CASSQRGATNEKLFF. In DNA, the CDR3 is TGCGCCAGCAGCCAAAGGGGAGCAACTAATGAAAAACTGTTTTTT.

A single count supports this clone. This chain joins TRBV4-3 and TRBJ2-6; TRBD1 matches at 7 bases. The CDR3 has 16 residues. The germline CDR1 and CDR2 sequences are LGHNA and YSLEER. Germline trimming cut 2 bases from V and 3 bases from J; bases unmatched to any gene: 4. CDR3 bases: TGCGCCAGCAGCCAACACGACAGGGTTGGGGCCAACGTCCTGACTTTC. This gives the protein CASSQHDRVGANVLTF.

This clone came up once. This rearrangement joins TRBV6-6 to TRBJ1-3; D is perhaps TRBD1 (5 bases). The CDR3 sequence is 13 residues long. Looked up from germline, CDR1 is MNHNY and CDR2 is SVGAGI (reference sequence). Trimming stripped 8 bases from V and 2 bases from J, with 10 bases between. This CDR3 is CASRTGPGNTIYF. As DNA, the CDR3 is TGTGCCAGCCGAACAGGCCCTGGAAACACCATATATTTT.

CDR3 sequence: CASSQDPGGDQPQHF. CDR3 bases: TGCGCCAGCAGCCAAGATCCGGGGGGCGATCAGCCCCAGCATTTT. The chain carries TRBV4-3 and TRBJ1-5, with D possibly TRBD1 on 6 matching bases. Germline CDR1 LGHNA, CDR2 YSLEER. V lost 0 bases to trimming and J lost 5 bases, with 11 bases between them. There are 15 residues in the CDR3.

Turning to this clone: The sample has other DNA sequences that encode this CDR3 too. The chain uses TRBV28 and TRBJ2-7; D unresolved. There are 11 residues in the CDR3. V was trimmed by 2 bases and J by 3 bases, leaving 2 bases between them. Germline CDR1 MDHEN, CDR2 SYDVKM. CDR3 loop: CASSLLYEQYF. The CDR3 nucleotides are TGTGCCAGCAGTTTACTCTACGAGCAGTACTTC.

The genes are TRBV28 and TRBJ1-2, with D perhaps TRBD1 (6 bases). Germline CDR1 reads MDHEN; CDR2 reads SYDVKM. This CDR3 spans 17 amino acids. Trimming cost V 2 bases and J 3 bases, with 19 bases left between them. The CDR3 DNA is TGTGCCAGCAGTTTACAGCCAGGGGAAGCTGGGTACTATGGCTACACCTTC. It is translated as CASSLQPGEAGYYGYTF.

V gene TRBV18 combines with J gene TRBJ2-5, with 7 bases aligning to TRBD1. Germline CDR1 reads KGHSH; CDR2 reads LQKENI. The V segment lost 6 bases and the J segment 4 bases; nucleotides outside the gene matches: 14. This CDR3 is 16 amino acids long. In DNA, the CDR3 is TGTGCCAGCTCGTCACTGGGACAGCAGCCGGGAGAGACCCAGTACTTC. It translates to CASSSLGQQPGETQYF. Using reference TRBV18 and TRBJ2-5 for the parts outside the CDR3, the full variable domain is NAGVMQNPRHLVRRRGQEARLRCSPMKGHSHVYWYRQLPEEGLKFMVYLQKENIIDESGMPKERFSAEFPKEGPSILRIQQVVRGDSAAYFCASSSLGQQPGETQYFGPGTRLLVL.

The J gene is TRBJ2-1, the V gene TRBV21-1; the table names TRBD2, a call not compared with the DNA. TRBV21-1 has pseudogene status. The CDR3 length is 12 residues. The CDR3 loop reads CASSNYENEQFF. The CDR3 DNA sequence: TGTGCCAGCAGCAACTACGAGAATGAGCAGTTCTTC.

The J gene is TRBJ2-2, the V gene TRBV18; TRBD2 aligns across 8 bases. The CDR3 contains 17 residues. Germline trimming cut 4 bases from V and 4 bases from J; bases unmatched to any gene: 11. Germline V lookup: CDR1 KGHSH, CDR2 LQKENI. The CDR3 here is CASSLRQVAGLTGELFF. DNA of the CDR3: TGTGCCAGCTCACTCCGCCAGGTAGCGGGGCTCACCGGGGAGCTGTTTTTT.

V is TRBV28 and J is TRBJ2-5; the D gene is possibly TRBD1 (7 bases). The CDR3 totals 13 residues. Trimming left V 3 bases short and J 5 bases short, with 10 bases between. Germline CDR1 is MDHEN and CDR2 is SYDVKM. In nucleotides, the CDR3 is TGTGCCAGCAGTTTTCAGGGGGGCGAGACCCAGTACTTC. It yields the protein CASSFQGGETQYF. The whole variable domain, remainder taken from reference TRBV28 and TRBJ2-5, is DVKVTQSSRYLVKRTGEKVFLECVQDMDHENMFWYRQDPGLGLRLIYFSYDVKMKEKGDIPEGYSVSREKKERFSLILESASTNQTSMYLCASSFQGGETQYFGPGTRLLVL.

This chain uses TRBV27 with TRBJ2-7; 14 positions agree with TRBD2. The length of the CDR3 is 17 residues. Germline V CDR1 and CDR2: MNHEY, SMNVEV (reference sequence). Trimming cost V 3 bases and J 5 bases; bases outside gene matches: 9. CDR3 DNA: TGTGCCAGCAGTTTCGTGAGTGGACTAGCGGGGGGCCACGAGCAGTACTTC. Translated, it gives CASSFVSGLAGGHEQYF.

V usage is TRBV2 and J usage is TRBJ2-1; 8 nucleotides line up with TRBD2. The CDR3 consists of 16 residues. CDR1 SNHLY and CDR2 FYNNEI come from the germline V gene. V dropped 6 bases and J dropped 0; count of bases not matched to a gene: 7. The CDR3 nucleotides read TGTGCCAGCAGGGTAGCGGGATCTATCTCCTACAATGAGCAGTTCTTC. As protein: CASRVAGSISYNEQFF.

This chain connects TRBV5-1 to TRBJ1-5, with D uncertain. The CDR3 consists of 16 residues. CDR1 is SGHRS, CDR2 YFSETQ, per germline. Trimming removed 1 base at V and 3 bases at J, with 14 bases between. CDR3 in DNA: TGCGCCAGCAGCTTGCTGGCGGCGGGAGACAATCAGCCCCAGCATTTT. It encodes CASSLLAAGDNQPQHF. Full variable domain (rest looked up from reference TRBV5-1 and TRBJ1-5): KAGVTQTPRYLIKTRGQQVTLSCSPISGHRSVSWYQQTPGQGLQFLFEYFSETQRNKGNFPGRFSGRQFSNSRSEMNVSTLELGDSALYLCASSLLAAGDNQPQHFGDGTRLSIL.

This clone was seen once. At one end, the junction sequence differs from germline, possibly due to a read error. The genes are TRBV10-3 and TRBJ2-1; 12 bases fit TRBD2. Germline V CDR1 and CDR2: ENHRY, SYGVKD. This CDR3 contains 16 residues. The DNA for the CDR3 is TGTGCCATCAGGGAGTCGACTAGCGGGAGTGTCAATGAGCAGTTCTTC. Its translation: CAIRESTSGSVNEQFF.

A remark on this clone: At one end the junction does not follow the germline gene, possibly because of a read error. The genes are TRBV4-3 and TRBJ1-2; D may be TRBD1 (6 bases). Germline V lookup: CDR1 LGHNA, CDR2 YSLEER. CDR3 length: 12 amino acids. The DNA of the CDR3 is TGCGCCAGCAGCCAAGATTGGGGGGCGCCTTTTTTC. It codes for CASSQDWGAPFF.

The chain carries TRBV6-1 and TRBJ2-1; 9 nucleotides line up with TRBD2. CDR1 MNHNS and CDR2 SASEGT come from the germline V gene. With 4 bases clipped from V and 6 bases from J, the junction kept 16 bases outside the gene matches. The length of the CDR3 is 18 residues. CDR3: CASSVYNGVAGVGNEQFF. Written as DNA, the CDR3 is TGTGCCAGCAGTGTTTACAACGGAGTAGCGGGGGTGGGCAATGAGCAGTTCTTC.

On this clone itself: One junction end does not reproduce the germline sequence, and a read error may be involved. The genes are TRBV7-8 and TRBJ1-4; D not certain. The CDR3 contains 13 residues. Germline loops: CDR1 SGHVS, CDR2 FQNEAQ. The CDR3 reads CASNKGRLEKLLF. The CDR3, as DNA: TGTGCCAGCAACAAAGGGAGACTTGAAAAACTGCTTTTT. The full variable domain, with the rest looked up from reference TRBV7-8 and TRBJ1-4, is GAGVSQSPRYKVAKRGQDVALRCDPISGHVSLFWYQQALGQGPEFLTYFQNEAQLDKSGLPSDRFFAERPEGSVSTLKIQRTQQEDSAVYLCASNKGRLEKLLFGSGTQLSVL.

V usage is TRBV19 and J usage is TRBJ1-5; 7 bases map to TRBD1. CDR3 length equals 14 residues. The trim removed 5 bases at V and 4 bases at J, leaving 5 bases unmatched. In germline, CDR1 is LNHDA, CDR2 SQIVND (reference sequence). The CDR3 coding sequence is TGTGCCAGTAGTTCCGGGACAGTTAATCAGCCCCAGCATTTT. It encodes CASSSGTVNQPQHF.

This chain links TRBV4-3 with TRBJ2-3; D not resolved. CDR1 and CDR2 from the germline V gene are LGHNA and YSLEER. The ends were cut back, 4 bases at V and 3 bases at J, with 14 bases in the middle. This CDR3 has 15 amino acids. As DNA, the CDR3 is TGCGCCAGCAGCCCTGGACCCGGGCGGACAGATACGCAGTATTTT. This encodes CASSPGPGRTDTQYF.

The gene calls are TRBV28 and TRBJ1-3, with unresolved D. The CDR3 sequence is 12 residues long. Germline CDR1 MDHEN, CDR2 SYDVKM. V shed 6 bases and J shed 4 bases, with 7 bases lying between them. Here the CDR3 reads CASSTVGNTIYF. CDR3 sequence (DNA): TGTGCCAGCAGCACGGTCGGAAACACCATATATTTT.

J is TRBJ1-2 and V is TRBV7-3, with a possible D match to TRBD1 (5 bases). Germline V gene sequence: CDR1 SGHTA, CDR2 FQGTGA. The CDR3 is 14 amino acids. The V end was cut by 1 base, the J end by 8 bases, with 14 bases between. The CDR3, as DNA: TGTGCCAGCAGCTTAATCGCGGGGGGTAGCGGCTACACCTTC. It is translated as CASSLIAGGSGYTF.

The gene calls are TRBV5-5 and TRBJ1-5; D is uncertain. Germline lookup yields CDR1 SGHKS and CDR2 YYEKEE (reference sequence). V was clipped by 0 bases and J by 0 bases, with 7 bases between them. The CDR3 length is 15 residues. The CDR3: CASSLGTTSNQPQHF. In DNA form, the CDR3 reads TGTGCCAGCAGCTTGGGGACCACTAGCAATCAGCCCCAGCATTTT.